This is a list of T cell receptor delta chains from one sample in a study of Vδ1+ human thymocytes. TCRdb used CATT to re-call clones from the multiplex PCR reads. In the table there are around 60,000 delta-chain clones, over 13% of which are singletons. Sequenced sample: Vdelta1+ gamma-delta thymocytes from the thymus. These receptors all come from a girl under three years old who had congenital heart surgery. The conserved cysteine and the conserved F or W are not part of the CDR3 here.

v_call | cdr3_aa
TRDV1 | ALGSPSYLVLGGNTDKLI
TRDV1 | ALGELFCTGGYTDTDKLI
TRDV1 | ALGEMALPTAQTGGYAVGPTDKLI
TRDV1 | ALGELRLNFAGGYSSYDKLI
TRDV1 | ALGELPPDDYSGRDHRTDKLI
TRDV1 | ALGEMGPTYWGIGSRLI
TRDV1 | ALGDVSIRTDKLI
TRDV1 | ALGEPQGSSYVGDTGTDKLI
TRDV1 | ALGSSTFLPYLTGGYAGGDKLI
TRDV3 | AFLLLNHAPYTDKLI
TRDV1 | ALGSAPTVTGGNDKLI
TRDV1 | ALGGDFLLGGKLI
TRDV2 | ACDSVRAPEPEREDTGYTDKLI
TRDV1 | ALGASVMRGDTPKRSTDKLI
TRDV1 | ALGNRPSQLNQYWGLDGGDKLI
TRDV1 | ALGVPSPWPSYSFRLGDTDKLI
TRDV1 | ALGDPPYWGIRGGYTDKLI
TRDV1 | ALGEPRGASYLPGDAYTDKLI
TRDV1 | ALGELVSALLCFLEYTDKLI
TRDV1 | ALGERLGYILGRPPLLDQPYTDKLI
TRDV2 | ACDTGEELGDMVSTDKPI
TRDV1 | ALGVTSYVDWGADKLI
TRDV1 | ALGGPWGGGYPYDKLI
TRAV29/DV5 | AASPQGILRAWGILLRGWYTDKLI
TRDV1 | ALGERRTLRGGPASYTDKLI
TRDV1 | ALGESQDPFLGTGGDTDKLI
TRDV1 | ALGENVLELVPYPPNKLI
TRDV2 | ACDSNAGEKLI
TRDV1 | ALGAIPSRTGGLLGKLI
TRDV1 | ALGASFLTEREPLYTDKLI
TRDV1 | ALGERGVLGFDKLI
TRDV1 | ALGDPPSSSSTGGCTDKLI
TRDV1 | ALGELTPPFPDTDKLI
TRDV1 | ALGEGIRPDKLI
TRDV1 | ALGSPTRLLTWVADKLI
TRDV1 | ALGASAHYKTYWGIPDKLI
TRDV1 | ALGHAWGIPKYTDKLI